This T cell receptor (beta chain) was recovered during a study of Graves' ophthalmopathy and Graves' hyperthyroidism. Hyperthyroidism patients, all newly diagnosed, had under 2 months' duration and ages of 18 to 65. Enrollment excluded any patients with other autoimmune diseases, uncontrolled infections, pregnancy or lactation. Germline values: CDR1 SNHLY, CDR2 FYNNEI. Trimming at V came to 8 bases and at J to 10 bases, leaving 8 bases not matched to a gene. The CDR3 is 13 residues long. Investigators amplified TCR beta CDR3 regions from RNA transcripts. The first-round RT-PCR employed HTBI primers together with the Qiagen OneStep RT-PCR kit. A multiplex PCR was then performed as the second round. MiXCR, run by TCRdb on the multiplex PCR reads, gives a single entry per CDR3 protein. Of about 1.2 million distinct CDR3 sequences detected, 35% to 45% appear once; the ten largest clones hold roughly 10%.

The chain carries TRBV2 and TRBJ1-4, with TRBD1 identical over 9 bases. Source material: peripheral blood or thyroid tissue (not recorded which). The sequence was obtained from an adult man with Graves' hyperthyroidism. CDR3 DNA: TGTGCCAGCGGGACAGGGCTTCAAGGAAAACTGTTTTTT. It translates to CASGTGLQGKLFF.